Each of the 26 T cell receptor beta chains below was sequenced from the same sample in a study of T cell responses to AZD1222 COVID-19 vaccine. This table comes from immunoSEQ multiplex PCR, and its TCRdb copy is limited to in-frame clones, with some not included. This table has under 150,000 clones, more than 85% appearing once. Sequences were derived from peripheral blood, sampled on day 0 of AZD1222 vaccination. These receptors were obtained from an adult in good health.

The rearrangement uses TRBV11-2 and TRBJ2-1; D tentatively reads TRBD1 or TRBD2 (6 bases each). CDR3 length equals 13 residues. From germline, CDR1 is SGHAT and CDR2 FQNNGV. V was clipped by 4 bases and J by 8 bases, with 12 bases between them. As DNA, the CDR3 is TGTGCCAGCAGCTGGGGGGCGGGCGATGAGCAGTTCTTC. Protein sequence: CASSWGAGDEQFF.

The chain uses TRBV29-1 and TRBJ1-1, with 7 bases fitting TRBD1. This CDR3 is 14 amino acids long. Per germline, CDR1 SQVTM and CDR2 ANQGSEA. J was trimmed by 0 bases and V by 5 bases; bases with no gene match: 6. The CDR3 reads CSVSATGMNTEAFF. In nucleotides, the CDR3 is TGCAGCGTTTCCGCGACAGGGATGAACACTGAAGCTTTCTTT. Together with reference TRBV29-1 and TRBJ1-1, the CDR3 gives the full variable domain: SAVISQKPSRDICQRGTSLTIQCQVDSQVTMMFWYRQQPGQSLTLIATANQGSEATYESGFVIDKFPISRPNLTFSTLTVSNMSPEDSSIYLCSVSATGMNTEAFFGQGTRLTVV.

The CDR3 protein is CASSDHTEYTEAFF. Here the CDR3 DNA reads TGTGCCAGCTCCGACCATACAGAATACACTGAAGCTTTCTTT. The chain is built from TRBV18 and TRBJ1-1; D not certain. V lost 6 bases and J lost 3, with 14 bases in between. Per germline, CDR1 KGHSH and CDR2 LQKENI. This CDR3 contains 14 residues.

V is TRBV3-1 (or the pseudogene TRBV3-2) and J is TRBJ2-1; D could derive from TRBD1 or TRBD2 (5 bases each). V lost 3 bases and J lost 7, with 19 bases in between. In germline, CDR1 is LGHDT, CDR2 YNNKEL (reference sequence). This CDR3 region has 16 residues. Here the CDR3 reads CASSHPTGTYPNEQFF. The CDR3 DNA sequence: TGTGCCAGCAGCCATCCGACCGGGACCTATCCGAATGAGCAGTTCTTC.

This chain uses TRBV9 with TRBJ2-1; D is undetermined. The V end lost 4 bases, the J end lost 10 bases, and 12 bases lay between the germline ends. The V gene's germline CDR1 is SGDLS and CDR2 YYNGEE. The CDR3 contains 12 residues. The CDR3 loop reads CASSRLNGEQFF. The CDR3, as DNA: TGTGCCAGCAGCAGGCTGAACGGGGAGCAGTTCTTC.

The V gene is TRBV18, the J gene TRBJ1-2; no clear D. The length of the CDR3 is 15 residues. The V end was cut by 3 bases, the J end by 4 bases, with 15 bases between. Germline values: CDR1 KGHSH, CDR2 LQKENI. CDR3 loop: CASSPPSHPGYGYTF. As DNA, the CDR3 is TGTGCCAGCTCACCTCCGAGTCATCCTGGCTATGGCTACACCTTC.

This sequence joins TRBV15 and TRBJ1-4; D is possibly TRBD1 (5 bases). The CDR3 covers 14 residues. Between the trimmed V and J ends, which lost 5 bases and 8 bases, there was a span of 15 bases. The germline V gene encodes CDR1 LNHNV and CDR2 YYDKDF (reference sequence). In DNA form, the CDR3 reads TGTGCCACCAGCGCTCCCGGGGCAGCAGAAAAACTGTTTTTT. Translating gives CATSAPGAAEKLFF.

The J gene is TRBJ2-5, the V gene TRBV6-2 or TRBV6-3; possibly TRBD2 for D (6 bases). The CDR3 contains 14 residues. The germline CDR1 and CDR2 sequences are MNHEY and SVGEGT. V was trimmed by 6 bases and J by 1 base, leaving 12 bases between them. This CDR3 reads CASSIGGAQETQYF. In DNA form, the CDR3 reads TGTGCCAGCAGCATTGGAGGGGCCCAAGAGACCCAGTACTTC.

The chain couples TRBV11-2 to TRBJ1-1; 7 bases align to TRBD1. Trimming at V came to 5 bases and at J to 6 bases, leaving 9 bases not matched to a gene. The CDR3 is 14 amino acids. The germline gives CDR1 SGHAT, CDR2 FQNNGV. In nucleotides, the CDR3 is TGTGCCAGCAGCCCACTGACAGGGTTTTCTGAAGCTTTCTTT. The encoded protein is CASSPLTGFSEAFF. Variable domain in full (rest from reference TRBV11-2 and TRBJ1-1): EAGVAQSPRYKIIEKRQSVAFWCNPISGHATLYWYQQILGQGPKLLIQFQNNGVVDDSQLPKDRFSAERLKGVDSTLKIQPAKLEDSAVYLCASSPLTGFSEAFFGQGTRLTVV.

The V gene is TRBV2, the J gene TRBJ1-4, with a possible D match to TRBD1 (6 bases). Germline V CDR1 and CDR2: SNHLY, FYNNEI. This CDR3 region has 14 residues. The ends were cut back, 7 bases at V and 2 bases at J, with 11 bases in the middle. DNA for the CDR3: TGTGCCAGCATCCTAGGGGGGACTAATGAAAAACTGTTTTTT. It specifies CASILGGTNEKLFF.

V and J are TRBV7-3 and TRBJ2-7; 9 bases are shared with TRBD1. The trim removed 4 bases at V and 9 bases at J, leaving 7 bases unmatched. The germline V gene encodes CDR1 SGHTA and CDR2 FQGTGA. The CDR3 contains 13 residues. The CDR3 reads CASSSGQGRRQYF. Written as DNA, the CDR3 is TGTGCCAGCAGCTCGGGACAGGGTAGGAGGCAGTACTTC. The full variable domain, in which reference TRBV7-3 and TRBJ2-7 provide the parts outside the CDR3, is GAGVSQTPSNKVTEKGKYVELRCDPISGHTALYWYRQSLGQGPEFLIYFQGTGAADDSGLPNDRFFAVRPEGSVSTLKIQRTERGDSAVYLCASSSGQGRRQYFGPGTRLTVT.

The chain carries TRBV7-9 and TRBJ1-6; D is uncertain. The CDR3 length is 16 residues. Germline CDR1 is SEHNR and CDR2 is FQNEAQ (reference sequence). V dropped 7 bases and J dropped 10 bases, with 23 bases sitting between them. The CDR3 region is CASTNWALKGNSPLHF. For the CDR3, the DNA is TGTGCCAGCACCAATTGGGCCCTGAAAGGGAACTCACCCCTCCACTTT.

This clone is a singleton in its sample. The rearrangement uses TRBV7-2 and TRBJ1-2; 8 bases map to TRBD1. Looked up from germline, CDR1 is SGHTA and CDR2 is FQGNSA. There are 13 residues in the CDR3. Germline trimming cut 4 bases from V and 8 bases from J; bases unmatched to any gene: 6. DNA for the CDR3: TGTGCCAGCAGCTCATACGGACAGGGAGGCTACACCTTC. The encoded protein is CASSSYGQGGYTF.

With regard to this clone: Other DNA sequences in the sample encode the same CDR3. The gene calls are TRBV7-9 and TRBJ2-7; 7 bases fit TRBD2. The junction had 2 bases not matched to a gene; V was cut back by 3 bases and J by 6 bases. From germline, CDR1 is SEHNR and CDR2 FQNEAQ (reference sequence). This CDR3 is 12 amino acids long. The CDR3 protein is CASSFTGGEQYF. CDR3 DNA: TGTGCCAGCAGCTTCACGGGGGGCGAGCAGTACTTC.

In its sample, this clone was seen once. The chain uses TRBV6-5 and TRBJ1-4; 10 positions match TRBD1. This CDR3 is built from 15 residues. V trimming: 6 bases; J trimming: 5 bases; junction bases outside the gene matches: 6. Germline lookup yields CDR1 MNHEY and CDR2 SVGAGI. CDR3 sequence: CASRQDRGKNEKLFF. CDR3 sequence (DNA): TGTGCCAGCAGGCAGGACAGGGGGAAAAATGAAAAACTGTTTTTT.

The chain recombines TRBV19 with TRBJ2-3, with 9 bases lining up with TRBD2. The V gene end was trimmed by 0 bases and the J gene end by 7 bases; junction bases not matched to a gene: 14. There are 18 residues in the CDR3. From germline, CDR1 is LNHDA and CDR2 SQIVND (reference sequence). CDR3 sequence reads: CASSIDPPSAGGIYTQYF. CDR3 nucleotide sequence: TGTGCCAGTAGTATAGATCCGCCCTCAGCGGGAGGTATATATACGCAGTATTTT.

The CDR3 DNA sequence: TGTGCCAGCAGTCCGATGGGACAGGTCTATGGCTACACCTTC. Translation: CASSPMGQVYGYTF. The J gene is TRBJ1-2, the V gene TRBV6-5; TRBD1 matches 8 bases. The CDR3 is 14 amino acids. V dropped 5 bases and J dropped 4; count of bases not matched to a gene: 6. Germline-derived CDR1 and CDR2 are MNHEY and SVGAGI.

CDR3 nucleotide sequence: TGCGCCAGCAGCCAAGTTACCCCTTTACGACAGGGAGGGGCGTATGGCTACACCTTC. It yields the protein CASSQVTPLRQGGAYGYTF. This rearrangement joins TRBV4-1 to TRBJ1-2, with 7 bases matching TRBD1. The CDR3 consists of 19 residues. The germline CDR1 and CDR2 sequences are MGHRA and YSYEKL. The junction had 19 bases not matched to a gene; V was cut back by 1 base and J by 5 bases.

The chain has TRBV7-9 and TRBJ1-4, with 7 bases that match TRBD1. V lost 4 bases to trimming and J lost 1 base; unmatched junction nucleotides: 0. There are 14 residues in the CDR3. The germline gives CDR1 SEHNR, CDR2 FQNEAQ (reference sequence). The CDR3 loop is CASSWTGTNEKLFF. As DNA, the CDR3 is TGTGCCAGCAGCTGGACAGGAACTAATGAAAAACTGTTTTTT.

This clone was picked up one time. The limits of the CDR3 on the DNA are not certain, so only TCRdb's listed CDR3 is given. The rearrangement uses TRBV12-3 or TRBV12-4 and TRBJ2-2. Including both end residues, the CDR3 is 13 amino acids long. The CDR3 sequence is CASSSGPAGELFF.

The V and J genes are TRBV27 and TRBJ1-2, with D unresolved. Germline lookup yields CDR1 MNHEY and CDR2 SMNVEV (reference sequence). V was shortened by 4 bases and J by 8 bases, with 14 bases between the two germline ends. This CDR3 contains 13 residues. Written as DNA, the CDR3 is TGTGCCAGCAGTTCCTCTGGCCCTGGAGGCTACACCTTC. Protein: CASSSSGPGGYTF.

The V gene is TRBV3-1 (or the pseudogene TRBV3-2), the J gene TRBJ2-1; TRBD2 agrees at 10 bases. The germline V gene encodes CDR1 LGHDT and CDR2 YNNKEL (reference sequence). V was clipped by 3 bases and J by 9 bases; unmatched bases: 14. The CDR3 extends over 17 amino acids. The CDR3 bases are TGTGCCAGCAGCCACCCCCAAGGGCCTAGCGGGGGCACTGAGCAGTTCTTC. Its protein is CASSHPQGPSGGTEQFF.

Written as DNA, the CDR3 is TGTGCCACCAGTGATTTTACGACTAGCGGGTCCAATGAGCAGTTCTTC. It specifies CATSDFTTSGSNEQFF. The chain couples TRBV24-1 to TRBJ2-1; TRBD2 matches 10 bases. Per germline, CDR1 KGHDR and CDR2 SFDVKD. V gave up 1 base and J gave up 6 bases; unmatched junction bases: 5. The CDR3 contains 16 residues.

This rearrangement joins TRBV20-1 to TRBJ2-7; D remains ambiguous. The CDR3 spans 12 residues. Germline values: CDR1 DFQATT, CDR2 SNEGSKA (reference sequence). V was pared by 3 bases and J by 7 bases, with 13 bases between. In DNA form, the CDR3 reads TGCAGTGCTAGTCTCGGCCTGTGGGAGCAGTACTTC. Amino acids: CSASLGLWEQYF.

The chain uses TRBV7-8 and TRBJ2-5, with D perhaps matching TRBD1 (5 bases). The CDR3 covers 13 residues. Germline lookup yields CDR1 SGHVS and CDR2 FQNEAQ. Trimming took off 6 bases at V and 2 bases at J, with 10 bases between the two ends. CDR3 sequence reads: CASRNRGQETQYF. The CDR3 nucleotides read TGTGCCAGCAGAAATAGGGGTCAAGAGACCCAGTACTTC.

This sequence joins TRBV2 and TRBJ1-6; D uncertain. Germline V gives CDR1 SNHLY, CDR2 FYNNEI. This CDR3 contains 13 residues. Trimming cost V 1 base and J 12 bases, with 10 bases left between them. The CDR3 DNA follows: TGTGCCAGCAGTGAAGTTGTGGTGCAACCCCTCCACTTT. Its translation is CASSEVVVQPLHF.